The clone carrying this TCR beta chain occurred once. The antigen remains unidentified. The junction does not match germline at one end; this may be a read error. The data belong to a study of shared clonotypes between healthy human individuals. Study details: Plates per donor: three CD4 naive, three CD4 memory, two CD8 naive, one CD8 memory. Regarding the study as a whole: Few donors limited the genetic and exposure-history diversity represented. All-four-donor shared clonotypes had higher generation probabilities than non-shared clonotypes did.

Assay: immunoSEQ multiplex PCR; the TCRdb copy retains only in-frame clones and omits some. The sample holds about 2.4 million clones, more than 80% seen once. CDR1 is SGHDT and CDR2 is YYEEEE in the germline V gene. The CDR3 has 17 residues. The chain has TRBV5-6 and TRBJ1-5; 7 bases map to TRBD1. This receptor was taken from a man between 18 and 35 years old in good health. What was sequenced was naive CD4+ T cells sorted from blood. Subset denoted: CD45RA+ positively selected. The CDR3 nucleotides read TGTGCCAGCAGCTTGACAGGGGCGACAGTGCGCAATCTGCCCCAGCATTTT. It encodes CASSLTGATVRNLPQHF.